This T cell receptor (beta chain) was retrieved from a study of human T cells and chemical hapten exposure. As for the study in general: The scalp of each patient received a weekly diphenylcyclopropenone dose for the full roughly 26-week study. Study results and caveats: PT1 expanded TCR counts correlated positively with patch test score.

The CDR3 runs 16 residues. With 2 bases removed from V and 0 bases from J, the gap between germline ends came to 12 bases. CDR1 is LGHNA and CDR2 is YNFKEQ in the germline V gene. In TCRdb, the RACE reads were re-called with MiXCR into one record per CDR3 protein. This table holds 300,000 to 450,000 distinct CDR3 sequences, approximately 5.1% found once. This clonotype occurred a few times. Antigen unknown. Documented time point: patch test 1, 2 weeks after DPC sensitization. Noted treatment: therapeutic diphenylcyclopropenone sensitization with weekly scalp DPC. Donors, patients with alopecia ranging from 18 to 70 years old and judged suitable for DPC, provided samples.

This TCR was recovered from a woman aged 50 to 60 with alopecia areata. Some clones in this sample may be carry-over from other donors' samples. This sequence joins TRBV4-2 and TRBJ2-3; D is possibly TRBD1 (6 bases). The specimen comprised whole blood, sampled in connection with sensitization to the hapten diphenylcyclopropenone (DPC). The CDR3 reads CASSQSGAPSTDTQYF. The CDR3 DNA sequence: TGTGCCAGCAGCCAATCAGGGGCCCCTAGCACAGATACGCAGTATTTT.